These 23 T cell receptor beta chains came from one sample sequenced in a study of Ad26.COV2.S vaccination and SARS-CoV-2 variants (dated by TCRdb to about 2021). Libraries were built with the immunoSEQ multiplex PCR assay. The immuneACCESS repertoire file appears here via TCRdb, limited to in-frame rearrangements. These files lack a portion of the clones; in checked studies, under half of the deficit traces to unresolved V genes, and the cause of the others is not known. Across this sample there are about 460,000 clones, with 89% seen only once. The ten top clones hold 1.5% to 2% of the sample. Per the publication, the treatment or condition label means: over 15 received Ad26.COV2.S at low or high dose, single or two shots; about 5 received placebo; per-sample allocation not given. For vaccine and placebo recipients, the sequenced repertoires came from samples collected on day 63 after the first injection.

Sequences were derived from peripheral blood, sampled in a trial of Ad26.COV2.S vaccine versus placebo. The receptors were gathered from a person between 18 and 65 years old who received the Ad26.COV2.S COVID-19 vaccine or a placebo.

V is TRBV30 and J is TRBJ1-6; the D gene is possibly TRBD1 (5 bases). In germline, CDR1 is GTSNPN, CDR2 SVGIG (reference sequence). V shed 5 bases and J shed 12 bases, with 23 bases lying between them. CDR3 size: 15 residues. The CDR3 DNA sequence: TGTGCCTGGGGGGATAGACAGAGCAAGTTCAGACCCCTCCACTTT. It encodes CAWGDRQSKFRPLHF.

This chain links TRBV10-1 with TRBJ1-5; possible D gene TRBD1, 6 bases. CDR1 and CDR2 (germline): WNHNN, SYGVQD (reference sequence). V lost 7 bases and J 4 bases, leaving 17 bases between the germline ends. The length of the CDR3 is 15 residues. The CDR3 region is CASTGARGGNQPQHF. CDR3 nucleotides: TGCGCCAGCACCGGAGCGAGAGGGGGAAATCAGCCCCAGCATTTT.

The J gene is TRBJ2-2, the V gene TRBV6-2 or TRBV6-3, with D unresolved. Germline CDR1 reads MNHEY; CDR2 reads SVGEGT. With 5 bases removed from V and 2 bases from J, the gap between germline ends came to 0 bases. The CDR3 length is 11 residues. CDR3 loop: CASSNTGELFF. CDR3 in DNA: TGTGCCAGCAGTAACACCGGGGAGCTGTTTTTT.

The chain combines TRBV9 with TRBJ2-7, with TRBD2 identical over 14 bases. Germline V gene lookup returns CDR1 SGDLS and CDR2 YYNGEE. The V and J ends lost 3 bases and 6 bases, in that order; junction bases with no gene match: 5. The CDR3 extends over 15 amino acids. CDR3 nucleotide sequence: TGTGCCAGCAGCGCCGGGACTAGCGGGAGCGCCGAGCAGTACTTC. Protein sequence: CASSAGTSGSAEQYF. The entire variable domain, with the rest obtained from reference TRBV9 and TRBJ2-7, is as follows: DSGVTQTPKHLITATGQRVTLRCSPRSGDLSVYWYQQSLDQGLQFLIQYYNGEERAKGNILERFSAQQFPDLHSELNLSSLELGDSALYFCASSAGTSGSAEQYFGPGTRLTVT.

The rearrangement joins TRBV28 to TRBJ2-5; possible D gene TRBD2, 5 bases. The V gene's germline CDR1 is MDHEN and CDR2 SYDVKM. The CDR3 is made up of 13 amino acids. Between the trimmed V and J ends, which lost 7 bases and 2 bases, there was a span of 11 bases. Here the CDR3 reads CASIPSRQETQYF. The CDR3 region has the DNA TGTGCCAGCATTCCTAGCAGACAAGAGACCCAGTACTTC.

The CDR3 sequence is CASSMDSGTLTNYGYTF. The CDR3 bases are TGTGCCAGTAGTATGGATTCCGGGACCCTTACAAACTATGGCTACACCTTC. The gene calls are TRBV19 and TRBJ1-2; tentative D call: TRBD1 (5 bases). The germline gives CDR1 LNHDA, CDR2 SQIVND (reference sequence). The CDR3 spans 17 residues. V dropped 3 bases and J dropped 2 bases, with 19 bases sitting between them.

The chain employs TRBV9 and TRBJ2-2; 13 positions agree with TRBD2. The germline V gene has CDR1 SGDLS and CDR2 YYNGEE. With V trimmed by 3 bases and J by 8 bases, 7 bases remained unmatched. This CDR3 is built from 16 residues. CDR3 nucleotide sequence: TGTGCCAGCAGCGGCGGGACTAGCGGGAAGCAAGGGGAGCTGTTTTTT. It encodes CASSGGTSGKQGELFF.

The chain couples TRBV11-2 to TRBJ2-1, with D perhaps matching TRBD1 (5 bases). Germline CDR1 SGHAT, CDR2 FQNNGV. Trimming cost V 6 bases and J 4 bases, with 10 bases left between them. The CDR3 extends over 13 amino acids. The CDR3 bases are TGTGCCAGCAGTTTCACAGGTTACAATGAGCAGTTCTTC. This sequence encodes CASSFTGYNEQFF.

The chain is built from TRBV6-4 and TRBJ1-2; 8 bases line up with TRBD1. The CDR3 length is 15 residues. After removal of 2 bases from V and 4 bases from J, the junction contained 6 bases not matched to a gene. Per germline, CDR1 MRHNA and CDR2 SNTAGT. CDR3 protein: CASSDGRTGRYGYTF. The CDR3 bases are TGTGCCAGCAGTGACGGAAGGACAGGGCGCTATGGCTACACCTTC.

The V and J genes are TRBV6-5 and TRBJ1-1; 11 bases are shared with TRBD1. This CDR3 comprises 15 residues. Germline values: CDR1 MNHEY, CDR2 SVGAGI. Unmatched junction bases numbered 6, after V lost 5 bases and J lost 4 bases. The CDR3 nucleotides are TGTGCCAGCAGTCGTCCCGGGACAGGGGGCACTGAAGCTTTCTTT. Translating gives CASSRPGTGGTEAFF.

The chain links TRBV28 to TRBJ1-1; 7 bases match TRBD1. Germline V gives CDR1 MDHEN, CDR2 SYDVKM. V shed 5 bases, J shed 3 bases, and the junction held 9 bases outside the gene matches. The CDR3 is 15 amino acids. DNA of the CDR3: TGTGCCAGCAGTACTACAGGGGAGGGGGACACTGAAGCTTTCTTT. As protein: CASSTTGEGDTEAFF.

This chain connects TRBV14 to TRBJ1-2; 7 bases are a match to TRBD1. Germline-derived CDR1 and CDR2 are SGHDN and FVKESK. J lost 4 bases, V lost 1 base, and 9 bases had no gene match. This CDR3 is 16 amino acids long. CDR3 region: CASSQVQGGPSYGYTF. Written as DNA, the CDR3 is TGTGCCAGCAGCCAAGTTCAAGGGGGCCCCTCCTATGGCTACACCTTC.

The rearrangement joins TRBV5-8 to TRBJ1-1; D is undetermined. Trimming stripped 2 bases from V and 1 base from J, with 6 bases between. Looked up from germline, CDR1 is SGHTS and CDR2 is YDEGEE. The CDR3 loop spans 13 amino acids. For the CDR3, the DNA is TGTGCCAGCAGCTTTACAAGGAACACTGAAGCTTTCTTT. This gives the protein CASSFTRNTEAFF.

This chain connects TRBV7-9 to TRBJ1-4; 7 bases align to TRBD1. The CDR3 is 16 residues long. Trimming at V came to 5 bases and at J to 10 bases, leaving 16 bases not matched to a gene. The germline V gene has CDR1 SEHNR and CDR2 FQNEAQ (reference sequence). This CDR3 is CASSALDFGSGGKLFF. The DNA for the CDR3 is TGTGCCAGCAGCGCTCTGGACTTTGGATCAGGGGGAAAACTGTTTTTT.

The rearrangement links TRBV4-1 to TRBJ1-4; D is ambiguous. Germline V gene lookup returns CDR1 MGHRA and CDR2 YSYEKL. Trimming stripped 1 base from V and 5 bases from J, with 14 bases between. There are 16 residues in the CDR3. The CDR3 region has the DNA TGCGCCAGCAGCCAAGGTACAAACGGCCGAAATGAAAAACTGTTTTTT. Its protein product is CASSQGTNGRNEKLFF.

This clone came up once. The V call is TRBV28, the J call TRBJ2-1, with TRBD1 as a possible D gene (5 bases). The CDR3 covers 12 residues. The ends were cut back, 11 bases at V and 6 bases at J, with 14 bases in the middle. CDR1 MDHEN and CDR2 SYDVKM come from the germline V gene. DNA for the CDR3: TGTGCCCTAAAACAGGAAACCAATGAGCAGTTCTTC. It translates to CALKQETNEQFF.

This clone was observed a single time. The gene calls are TRBV18 and TRBJ2-7, with 10 positions matching TRBD1. Looked up from germline, CDR1 is KGHSH and CDR2 is LQKENI. The CDR3 runs 13 residues. Germline trimming cut 4 bases from V and 5 bases from J; bases unmatched to any gene: 2. The CDR3 spells CASSLDRGNEQYF. In nucleotides, the CDR3 is TGTGCCAGCTCACTGGACAGGGGGAACGAGCAGTACTTC.

The rearrangement links TRBV5-4 to TRBJ1-2; no firm D call. Germline V gives CDR1 SGHNT, CDR2 YYREEE (reference sequence). Trimming pared 1 base from V and 1 base from J, leaving 8 bases between. This CDR3 is 14 amino acids long. The CDR3 loop is CASSLRSFNYGYTF. The CDR3 DNA follows: TGTGCCAGCAGCTTGCGCAGCTTTAACTATGGCTACACCTTC.

This clone was detected only once. Other DNA sequences in this sample translate to the same CDR3. CDR3 sequence: CASSPRDRGTGELFF. Here the CDR3 DNA reads TGTGCCAGCAGCCCGAGGGACAGGGGCACCGGGGAGCTGTTTTTT. This sequence joins TRBV9 and TRBJ2-2; 10 nucleotides match TRBD1. The CDR3 spans 15 residues. Germline assignment: CDR1 SGDLS and CDR2 YYNGEE. V dropped 4 bases and J dropped 4; count of bases not matched to a gene: 4.

This chain uses TRBV18 with TRBJ1-3; no firm D call. The V end was cut by 2 bases, the J end by 6 bases, with 11 bases between. Germline CDR1 reads KGHSH; CDR2 reads LQKENI. The CDR3 sequence is 14 residues long. The CDR3 is CASSPAAGENTIYF. The CDR3 DNA is TGTGCCAGCTCACCAGCGGCAGGTGAAAACACCATATATTTT.

This rearrangement joins TRBV7-8 to TRBJ2-3, with TRBD1 matching 7 bases. V dropped 5 bases and J dropped 1; count of bases not matched to a gene: 6. Germline V gene lookup returns CDR1 SGHVS and CDR2 FQNEAQ. The CDR3 is made up of 15 amino acids. As DNA, the CDR3 is TGTGCCAGCAGCACTGGGGACAGCCGCACAGATACGCAGTATTTT. Translating it yields CASSTGDSRTDTQYF.

This chain uses TRBV3-1 (or the pseudogene TRBV3-2) with TRBJ2-7, with 10 positions matching TRBD2. CDR3 length equals 16 residues. Per the germline V gene, CDR1 is LGHDT and CDR2 is YNNKEL (reference sequence). J was trimmed by 4 bases and V by 3 bases; bases with no gene match: 9. The CDR3 sequence: CASSQELAGHSYEQYF. As DNA, the CDR3 is TGTGCCAGCAGCCAGGAACTAGCGGGACACTCATACGAGCAGTACTTC.

The rearrangement uses TRBV3-1 (or the pseudogene TRBV3-2) and TRBJ1-2, with D unclear. The V end was cut by 5 bases, the J end by 4 bases, with 11 bases between. There are 13 residues in the CDR3. The germline V gene encodes CDR1 LGHDT and CDR2 YNNKEL (reference sequence). The DNA of the CDR3 is TGTGCCAGCAGCTTAACTTCTGCCTATGGCTACACCTTC. Its protein is CASSLTSAYGYTF.